The present T cell receptor (beta chain) was sequenced within a study of shared clonotypes between healthy human individuals. CD45RO-negative, CCR7-positively selected cells formed the naive CD8 fraction, excluding terminally differentiated effector memory CD45RA+ cells. Healthy HIV-negative adults with no recent acute infections or vaccinations were recruited as donors. The method was immunoSEQ multiplex PCR; TCRdb's version includes in-frame clones alone and lacks a portion of them. The table shows 2 million to 2.5 million clones, with about 95% occurring only once. The V segment lost 4 bases and the J segment 1 base; nucleotides outside the gene matches: 7. The CDR3 has 16 residues. Germline V gene data show CDR1 as SGHAT and CDR2 as FQNNGV.

The chain carries TRBV11-2 and TRBJ2-7; TRBD2 matches 10 bases. The sample consisted of naive CD8+ T cells sorted from blood. The clonotype was recovered from a man aged 18-30 years in good health. The CDR3 spells CASSSSWTSGSYEQYF. The CDR3 nucleotides are TGTGCCAGCAGCTCCTCATGGACTAGCGGATCCTACGAGCAGTACTTC.